Sequencing of this T cell receptor beta chain was carried out in a study of T-cell reconstitution after alpha-beta-depleted transplantation in children. Construction of the TCRbeta library involved unique molecular identifiers. TCRdb re-derived calls from the PCR reads in MiXCR, one entry per CDR3 protein. The sample has almost 500,000 distinct CDR3 sequences, approximately 13% seen once; the top ten hold around 6%. CDR1 is SQVTM and CDR2 is ANQGSEA in the germline V gene. This CDR3 is built from 11 residues. V dropped 3 bases and J dropped 6 bases, with 9 bases sitting between them. This receptor was obtained from a human donor who donated a stem cell graft to a child with combined immunodeficiency. The sample was PBMCs from the stem cell graft donor, taken from the stem cell graft. J is TRBJ2-7 and V is TRBV29-1; possibly TRBD2 for D (5 bases). CDR3 residues: CSVDRGTEQYF. The CDR3 DNA reads TGCAGCGTTGATCGGGGAACCGAGCAGTACTTC.